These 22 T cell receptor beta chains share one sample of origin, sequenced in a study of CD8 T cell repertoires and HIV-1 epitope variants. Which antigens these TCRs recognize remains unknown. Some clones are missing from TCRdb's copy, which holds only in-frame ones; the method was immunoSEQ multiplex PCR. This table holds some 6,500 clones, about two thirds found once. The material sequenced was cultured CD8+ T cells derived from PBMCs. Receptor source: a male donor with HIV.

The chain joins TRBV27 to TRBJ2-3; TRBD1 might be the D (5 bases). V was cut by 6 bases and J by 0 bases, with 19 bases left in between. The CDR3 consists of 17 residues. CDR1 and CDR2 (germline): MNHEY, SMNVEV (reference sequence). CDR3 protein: CASRSTTTATSTDTQYF. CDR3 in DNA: TGTGCCAGCAGATCCACCACGACAGCTACTAGCACAGATACGCAGTATTTT.

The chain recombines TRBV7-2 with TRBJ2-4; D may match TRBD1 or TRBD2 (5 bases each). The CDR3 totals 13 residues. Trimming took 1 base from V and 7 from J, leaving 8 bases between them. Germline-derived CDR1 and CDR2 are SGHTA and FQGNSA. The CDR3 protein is CASSLDGANIQYF. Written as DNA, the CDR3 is TGTGCCAGCAGCTTAGACGGGGCCAACATTCAGTACTTC.

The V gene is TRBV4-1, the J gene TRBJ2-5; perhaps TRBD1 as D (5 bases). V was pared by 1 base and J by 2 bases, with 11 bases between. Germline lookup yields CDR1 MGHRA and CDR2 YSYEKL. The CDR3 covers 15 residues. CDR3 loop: CASSQVGVGQETQYF. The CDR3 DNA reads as TGCGCCAGCAGCCAAGTAGGGGTGGGACAAGAGACCCAGTACTTC.

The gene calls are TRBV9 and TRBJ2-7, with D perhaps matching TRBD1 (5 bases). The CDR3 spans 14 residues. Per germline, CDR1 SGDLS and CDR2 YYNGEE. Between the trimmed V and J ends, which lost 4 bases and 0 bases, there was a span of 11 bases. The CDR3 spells CASSIDSSSYEQYF. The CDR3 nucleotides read TGTGCCAGCAGCATCGACAGCAGCTCCTACGAGCAGTACTTC. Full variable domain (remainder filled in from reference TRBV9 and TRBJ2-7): DSGVTQTPKHLITATGQRVTLRCSPRSGDLSVYWYQQSLDQGLQFLIQYYNGEERAKGNILERFSAQQFPDLHSELNLSSLELGDSALYFCASSIDSSSYEQYFGPGTRLTVT.

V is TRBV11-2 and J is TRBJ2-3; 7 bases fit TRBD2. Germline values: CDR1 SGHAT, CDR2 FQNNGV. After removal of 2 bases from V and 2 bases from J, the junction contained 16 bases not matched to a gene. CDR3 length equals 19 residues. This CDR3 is CASSLRRRILAENTDTQYF. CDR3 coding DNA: TGTGCCAGCAGCTTACGGCGGCGGATCCTAGCGGAAAACACAGATACGCAGTATTTT.

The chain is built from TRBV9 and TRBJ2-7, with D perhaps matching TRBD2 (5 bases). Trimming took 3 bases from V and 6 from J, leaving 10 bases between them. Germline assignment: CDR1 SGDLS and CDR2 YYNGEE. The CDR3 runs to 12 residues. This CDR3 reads CASSASRGEQYF. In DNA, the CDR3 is TGTGCCAGCAGCGCCAGTCGGGGCGAGCAGTACTTC.

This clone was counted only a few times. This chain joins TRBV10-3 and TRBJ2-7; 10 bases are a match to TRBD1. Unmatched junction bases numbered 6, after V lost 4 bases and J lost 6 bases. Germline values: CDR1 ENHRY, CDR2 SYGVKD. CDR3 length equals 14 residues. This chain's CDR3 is CAISVGGQGGEQYF. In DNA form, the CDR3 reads TGTGCCATCAGTGTGGGAGGACAGGGGGGCGAGCAGTACTTC.

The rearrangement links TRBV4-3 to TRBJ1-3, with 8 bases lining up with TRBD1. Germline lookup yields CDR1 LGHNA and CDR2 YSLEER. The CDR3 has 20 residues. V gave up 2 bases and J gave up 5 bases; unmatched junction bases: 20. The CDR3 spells CASSQSLGTGPERLRNTIYF. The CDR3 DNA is TGCGCCAGCAGCCAAAGCTTAGGGACAGGCCCTGAGCGGTTGAGAAACACCATATATTTT.

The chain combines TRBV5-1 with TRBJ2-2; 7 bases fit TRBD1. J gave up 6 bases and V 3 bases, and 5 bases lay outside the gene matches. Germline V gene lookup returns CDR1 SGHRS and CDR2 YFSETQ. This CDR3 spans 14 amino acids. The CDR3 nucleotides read TGCGCCAGCAGCTCGACAGGGATGTCCGGGGAGCTGTTTTTT. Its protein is CASSSTGMSGELFF.

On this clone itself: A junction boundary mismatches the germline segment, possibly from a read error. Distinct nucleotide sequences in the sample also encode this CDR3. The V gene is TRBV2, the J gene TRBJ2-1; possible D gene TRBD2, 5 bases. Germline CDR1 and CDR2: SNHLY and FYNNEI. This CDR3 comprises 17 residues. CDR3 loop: CASRKPTSFSSYNEQFF. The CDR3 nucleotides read TGTGCCAGCAGAAAACCTACTAGTTTCAGCTCCTACAATGAGCAATTCTTC.

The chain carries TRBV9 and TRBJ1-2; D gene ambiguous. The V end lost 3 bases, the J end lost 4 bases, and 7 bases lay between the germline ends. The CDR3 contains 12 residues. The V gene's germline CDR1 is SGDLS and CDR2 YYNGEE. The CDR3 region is CASSEGGYGYTF. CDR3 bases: TGTGCCAGCAGCGAAGGAGGCTATGGCTACACCTTC.

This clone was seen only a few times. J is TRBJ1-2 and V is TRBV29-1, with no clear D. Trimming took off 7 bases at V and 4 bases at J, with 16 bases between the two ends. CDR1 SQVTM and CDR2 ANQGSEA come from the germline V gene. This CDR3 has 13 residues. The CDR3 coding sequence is TGCAGCGCCCAGGACGGGAGGACCTATGGCTACACCTTC. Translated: CSAQDGRTYGYTF.

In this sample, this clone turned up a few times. In DNA form, the CDR3 reads TGTGCCAGCAGGGGGCCTAGAGGGGCTAATGAGCAGTTCTTC. Protein: CASRGPRGANEQFF. The chain combines TRBV19 with TRBJ2-1; 8 nucleotides match TRBD1. The CDR3 contains 14 residues. The J segment lost 7 bases and the V segment lost 9 bases, leaving 11 bases of the junction unmatched. Germline V gene sequence: CDR1 LNHDA, CDR2 SQIVND (reference sequence).

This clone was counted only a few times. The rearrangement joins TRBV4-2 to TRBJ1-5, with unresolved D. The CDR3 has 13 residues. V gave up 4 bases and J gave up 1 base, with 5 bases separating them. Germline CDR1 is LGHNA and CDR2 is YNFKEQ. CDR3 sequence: CASSPASNQPQHF. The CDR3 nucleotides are TGTGCCAGCAGCCCCGCGAGCAATCAGCCCCAGCATTTT.

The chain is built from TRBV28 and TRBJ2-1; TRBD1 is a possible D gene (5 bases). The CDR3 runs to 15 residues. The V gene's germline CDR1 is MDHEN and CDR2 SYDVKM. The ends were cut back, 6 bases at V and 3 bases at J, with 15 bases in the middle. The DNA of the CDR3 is TGTGCCAGCAGCCCGACAGTGACCTTCTACAATGAGCAGTTCTTC. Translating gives CASSPTVTFYNEQFF.

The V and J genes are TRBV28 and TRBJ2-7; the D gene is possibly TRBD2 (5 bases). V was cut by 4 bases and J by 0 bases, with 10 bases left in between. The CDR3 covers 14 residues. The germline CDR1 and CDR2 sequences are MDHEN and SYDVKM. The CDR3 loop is CASSSGISSYEQYF. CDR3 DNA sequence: TGTGCCAGCAGTTCCGGGATAAGCTCCTACGAGCAGTACTTC.

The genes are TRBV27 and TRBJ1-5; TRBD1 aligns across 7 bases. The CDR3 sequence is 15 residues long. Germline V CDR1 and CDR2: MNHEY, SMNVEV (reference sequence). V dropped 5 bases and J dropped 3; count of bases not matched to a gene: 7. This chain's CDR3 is CASSPDRVYNQPQHF. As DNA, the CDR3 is TGTGCCAGCAGTCCCGACAGGGTGTACAATCAGCCCCAGCATTTT.

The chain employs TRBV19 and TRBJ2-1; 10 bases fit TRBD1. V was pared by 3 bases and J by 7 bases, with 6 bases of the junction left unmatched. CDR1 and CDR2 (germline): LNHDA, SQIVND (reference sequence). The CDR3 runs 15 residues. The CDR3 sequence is CASSMAGQGINEQFF. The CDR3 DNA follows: TGTGCCAGTAGTATGGCGGGACAGGGGATTAATGAGCAGTTCTTC.

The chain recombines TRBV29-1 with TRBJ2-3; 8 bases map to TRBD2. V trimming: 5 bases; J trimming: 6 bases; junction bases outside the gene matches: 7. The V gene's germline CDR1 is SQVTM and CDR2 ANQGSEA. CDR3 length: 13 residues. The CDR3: CSVTGTRSDTQYF. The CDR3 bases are TGCAGCGTTACCGGGACTAGATCCGATACGCAGTATTTT.

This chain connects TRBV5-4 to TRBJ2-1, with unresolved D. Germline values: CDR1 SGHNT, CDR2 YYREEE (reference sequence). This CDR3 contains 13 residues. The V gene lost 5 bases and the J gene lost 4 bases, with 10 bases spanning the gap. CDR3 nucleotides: TGTGCCAGCAGTATCGACCTATACAATGAGCAGTTCTTC. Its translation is CASSIDLYNEQFF.

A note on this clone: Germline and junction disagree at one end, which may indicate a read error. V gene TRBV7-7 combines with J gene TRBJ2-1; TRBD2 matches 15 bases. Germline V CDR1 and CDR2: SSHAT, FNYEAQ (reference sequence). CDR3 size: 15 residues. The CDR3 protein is CASSSGTSGRTEQFF. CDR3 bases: TGTGCTAGCAGCTCCGGGACTAGCGGGAGGACTGAGCAGTTCTTC.

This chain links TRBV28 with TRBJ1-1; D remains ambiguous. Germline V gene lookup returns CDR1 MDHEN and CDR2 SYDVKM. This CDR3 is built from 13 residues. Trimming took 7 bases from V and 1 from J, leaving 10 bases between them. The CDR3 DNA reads TGTGCCAGCACTCCTACCAAGAACACTGAAGCTTTCTTT. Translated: CASTPTKNTEAFF.